This paragraph reports one T cell receptor (beta chain). Its antigen is currently unknown. V shed 0 bases and J shed 2 bases, with 11 bases lying between them. Looked up from germline, CDR1 is SGHTA and CDR2 is FQGNSA. This CDR3 contains 16 residues. The data are from a study of T cells after posttransplantation cyclophosphamide. General observations from the study: Blood and skin or GI T cell repertoires showed limited TRB overlap. Recipient CMV seropositivity and CMV reactivation strongly tracked TRB clonality.

The data were produced by immunoSEQ multiplex PCR, yet TCRdb's version contains in-frame clones alone and is incomplete. The table shows about 47,000 clones, with under 95% occurring only once. The sequence was obtained from a woman in her twenties or thirties in good health and a related stem cell transplant donor. V usage is TRBV7-2 and J usage is TRBJ1-3; D perhaps matches TRBD1 (6 bases). The material sequenced was PBMCs. CDR3 nucleotides: TGTGCCAGCAGCTTAGCGTGGGGGCAGACTGGAAACACCATATATTTT. Translated: CASSLAWGQTGNTIYF.